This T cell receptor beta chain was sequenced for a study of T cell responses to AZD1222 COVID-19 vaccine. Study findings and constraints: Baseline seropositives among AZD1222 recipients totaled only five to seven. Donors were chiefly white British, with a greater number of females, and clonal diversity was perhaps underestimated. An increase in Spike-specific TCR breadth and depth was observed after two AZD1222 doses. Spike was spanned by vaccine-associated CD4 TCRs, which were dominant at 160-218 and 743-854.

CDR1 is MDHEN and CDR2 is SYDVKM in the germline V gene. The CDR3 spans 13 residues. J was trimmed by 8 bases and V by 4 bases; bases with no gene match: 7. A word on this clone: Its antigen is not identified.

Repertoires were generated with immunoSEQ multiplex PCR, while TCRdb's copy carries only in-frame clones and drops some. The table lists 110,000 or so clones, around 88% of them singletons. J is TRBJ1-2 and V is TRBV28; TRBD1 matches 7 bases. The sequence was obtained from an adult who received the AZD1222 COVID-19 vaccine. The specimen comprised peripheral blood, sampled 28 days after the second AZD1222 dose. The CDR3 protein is CASSSGQLIGYTF. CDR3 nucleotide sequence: TGTGCCAGCAGTTCGGGACAGTTAATCGGCTACACCTTC.